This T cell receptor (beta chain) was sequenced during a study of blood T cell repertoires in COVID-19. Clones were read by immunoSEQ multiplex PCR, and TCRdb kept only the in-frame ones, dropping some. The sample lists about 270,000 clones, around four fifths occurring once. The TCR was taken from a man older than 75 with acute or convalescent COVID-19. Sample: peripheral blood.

In nucleotides, the CDR3 is TGTGCCAGCGGGGGGGGGCAGGGCCCCTACAATGAGCAGTTCTTC. This encodes CASGGGQGPYNEQFF. V and J are TRBV6-5 and TRBJ2-1; tentatively, D is TRBD2 (7 bases). The CDR3 is 15 residues long. V was shortened by 8 bases and J by 2 bases, with 16 bases between the two germline ends. Looked up from germline, CDR1 is MNHEY and CDR2 is SVGAGI.